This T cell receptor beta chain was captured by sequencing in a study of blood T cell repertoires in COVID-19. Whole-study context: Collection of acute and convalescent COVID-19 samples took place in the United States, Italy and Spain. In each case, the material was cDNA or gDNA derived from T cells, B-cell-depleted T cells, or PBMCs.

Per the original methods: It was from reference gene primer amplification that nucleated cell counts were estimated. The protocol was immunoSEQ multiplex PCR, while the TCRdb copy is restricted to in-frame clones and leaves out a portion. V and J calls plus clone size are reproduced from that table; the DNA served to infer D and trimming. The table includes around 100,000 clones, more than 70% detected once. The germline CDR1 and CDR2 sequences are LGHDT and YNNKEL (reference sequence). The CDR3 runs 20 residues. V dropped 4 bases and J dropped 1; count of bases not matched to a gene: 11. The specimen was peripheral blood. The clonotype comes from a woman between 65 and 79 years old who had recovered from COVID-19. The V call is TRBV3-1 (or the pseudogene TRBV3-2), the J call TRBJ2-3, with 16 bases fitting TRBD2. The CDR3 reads CASSRTTGTSGRGGTDTQYF. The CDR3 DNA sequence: TGTGCCAGCAGCCGGACTACCGGGACTAGCGGGAGGGGGGGCACAGATACGCAGTATTTT.